A single sample gave rise to the 15 T cell receptor beta chains below, sequenced in a study of regulatory T cells in long-lasting Graves disease (TCRdb year 2021). Libraries were built with multiplex PCR. The sample was run on an Illumina HiSeq 4000. TCR beta libraries were built with iRepertoire HTBI primers and Arm-PCR amplification of CDR3 regions. Using fastp trimming at Q25 and MiXCR clonotype assembly, TCRdb reanalyzed the public sequencing data and kept in-frame beta chains. Here each entry gathers all rows of one CDR3 protein and keeps the most common genes and DNA. The table for this sample lists approximately 350,000 distinct CDR3 sequences; roughly 25% of them were counted only once. The ten largest clones take up approximately 27% of the sample. The sample's time point label, in plain terms: persistent/refractory GD, antithyroid drugs over 5 years with positive TRAb. For both TCR sequencing and RNA sequencing, RNA was extracted from PBMCs using TRIzol.

Sequenced here: peripheral blood mononuclear cells (PBMCs), sampled when the disease was refractory, from a patient treated with antithyroid drugs. Receptors originate from a woman in her 40s with Graves disease. Donor details come from another sample of the same person, matched by shared clones.

This clonotype was counted a few times. J is TRBJ1-3 and V is TRBV29-1; D unclear. Trimming removed 4 bases at V and 3 bases at J, with 7 bases between. The CDR3 sequence is 12 residues long. CDR1 is SQVTM and CDR2 is ANQGSEA in the germline V gene. The CDR3 DNA follows: TGCAGCGTTGGTACAGATGGAAACACCATATATTTT. Translating gives CSVGTDGNTIYF.

This clonotype was observed at least ten times. The chain is built from TRBV10-1 and TRBJ1-4; TRBD1 agrees at 9 bases. The ends lost 4 bases at V and 0 bases at J; junction bases unmatched: 9. This CDR3 comprises 18 residues. Germline lookup yields CDR1 WNHNN and CDR2 SYGVQD (reference sequence). CDR3 in DNA: TGCGCCAGCAGTGCCGGGACAGGGTTGTCCGCAACTAATGAAAAACTGTTTTTT. It translates to CASSAGTGLSATNEKLFF.

This chain uses TRBV11-2 with TRBJ2-4; TRBD1 matches 8 bases. This CDR3 is 17 amino acids long. Per the germline V gene, CDR1 is SGHAT and CDR2 is FQNNGV. The V gene end was trimmed by 2 bases and the J gene end by 0 bases; junction bases not matched to a gene: 6. The CDR3 loop reads CASSLIRDRLAKNIQYF. CDR3 in DNA: TGTGCCAGCAGCTTAATCCGGGACAGGCTAGCCAAAAACATTCAGTACTTC.

The chain joins TRBV28 to TRBJ2-7; no reliable D call. The ends were cut back, 5 bases at V and 1 base at J, with 12 bases in the middle. The CDR3 runs 14 residues. Germline CDR1 is MDHEN and CDR2 is SYDVKM. The CDR3 nucleotides read TGTGCCAGCAGTCCTCACATAGTATCCTACGAGCAGTACTTC. Its translation is CASSPHIVSYEQYF.

The chain couples TRBV5-1 to TRBJ1-1; D call uncertain. CDR3 length: 15 residues. Trimming removed 0 bases at V and 0 bases at J, with 9 bases between. Germline CDR1 and CDR2: SGHRS and YFSETQ. CDR3 coding DNA: TGCGCCAGCAGCTTGGCCGGCTCCTTGAACACTGAAGCTTTCTTT. It translates to CASSLAGSLNTEAFF.

In its sample, this clonotype was seen many times. The V and J genes are TRBV2 and TRBJ2-7; 9 nucleotides agree with TRBD1. The V segment lost 11 bases and the J segment 0 bases; nucleotides outside the gene matches: 11. This CDR3 spans 15 amino acids. Germline CDR1 is SNHLY and CDR2 is FYNNEI. CDR3 DNA sequence: TGTGCCGTCGAACAGTTGGGACAGGGCTCCTACGAGCAGTACTTC. Protein: CAVEQLGQGSYEQYF.

Only a few counts were recorded for this clonotype. V and J are TRBV29-1 and TRBJ1-3; D remains unclear. The V gene lost 4 bases and the J gene lost 0 bases, with 19 bases spanning the gap. The length of the CDR3 is 17 residues. Germline CDR1 reads SQVTM; CDR2 reads ANQGSEA. The CDR3 nucleotides read TGCAGCGTTGCCCCGGGTGGTTACAGAAGCTCTGGAAACACCATATATTTT. Translation: CSVAPGGYRSSGNTIYF.

This clonotype has a handful of counts. This chain joins TRBV27 and TRBJ1-5; the D is unclear. The V gene's germline CDR1 is MNHEY and CDR2 SMNVEV (reference sequence). V gave up 3 bases and J gave up 0 bases, with 9 bases separating them. The CDR3 totals 15 residues. CDR3 loop: CASSFAGNSNQPQHF. The DNA of the CDR3 is TGTGCCAGCAGTTTTGCAGGAAATAGCAATCAGCCCCAGCATTTT.

The chain combines TRBV24-1 with TRBJ1-1, with D possibly being TRBD1 (5 bases). The CDR3 is 14 amino acids. V dropped 2 bases and J dropped 6 bases, with 12 bases sitting between them. Germline V gene lookup returns CDR1 KGHDR and CDR2 SFDVKD. CDR3 residues: CATSDSLMGAEAFF. CDR3 coding DNA: TGTGCCACCAGTGATTCATTGATGGGGGCTGAAGCTTTCTTT.

In its sample, this clonotype was seen many times. The chain uses TRBV27 and TRBJ1-5; 9 positions agree with TRBD1. Unmatched junction bases numbered 0, after V lost 2 bases and J lost 4 bases. CDR1 and CDR2 from the germline V gene are MNHEY and SMNVEV (reference sequence). The CDR3 sequence is 14 residues long. CDR3 region: CASSLGTGNQPQHF. The CDR3, as DNA: TGTGCCAGCAGTTTAGGGACAGGGAATCAGCCCCAGCATTTT.

The V gene is TRBV28, the J gene TRBJ2-7; 11 bases fit TRBD1. With V trimmed by 7 bases and J by 5 bases, 4 bases remained unmatched. The CDR3 extends over 13 amino acids. Per germline, CDR1 MDHEN and CDR2 SYDVKM. CDR3 protein: CASKRDRGDEQYF. CDR3 bases: TGTGCCAGCAAGCGGGACAGGGGGGACGAGCAGTACTTC.

There are many counts of this clonotype. The CDR3 coding sequence is TGTGCCAGCAGCTTAGAAAGGGCCGGGGAGCTGTTTTTT. Its protein product is CASSLERAGELFF. The chain joins TRBV11-3 to TRBJ2-2; D is undetermined. There are 13 residues in the CDR3. V was pared by 0 bases and J by 6 bases, with 5 bases between. Germline values: CDR1 SGHNT, CDR2 YENEEA.

As to this clonotype: A single base separates this from a much larger clone, so it may be a read error. The rearrangement links TRBV28 to TRBJ2-7; D call uncertain. Germline loops: CDR1 MDHEN, CDR2 SYDVKM. With 1 base removed from V and 5 bases from J, the gap between germline ends came to 12 bases. The CDR3 is 14 residues long. The DNA of the CDR3 is TGTGCCAGCAGTTTATCATCGGCAGCCCACGAGCAGTACTTC. This sequence encodes CASSLSSAAHEQYF.

The J gene is TRBJ1-2, the V gene TRBV7-2, with D uncertain. V lost 2 bases and J 8 bases, leaving 15 bases between the germline ends. Germline assignment: CDR1 SGHTA and CDR2 FQGNSA. CDR3 length: 14 amino acids. The CDR3 reads CASSLFKDMEGYTF. CDR3 nucleotides: TGTGCCAGCAGCTTATTTAAGGATATGGAAGGCTACACCTTC.

On this clonotype: With a much larger clone just one base away, this may be a read error. The chain recombines TRBV27 with TRBJ2-4; D not certain. Germline CDR1 reads MNHEY; CDR2 reads SMNVEV (reference sequence). CDR3 size: 17 residues. This chain's CDR3 is CASSLGFDRVTKNIRYF. As DNA, the CDR3 is TGTGCCAGCAGTTTAGGATTCGACCGAGTTACTAAAAACATTCGGTACTTC.